This T cell receptor beta chain was documented in a study of shared clonotypes between healthy human individuals. Germline V CDR1 and CDR2: SGHVS, FQNEAQ. V lost 1 base and J lost 3, with 9 bases in between. The CDR3 runs to 14 residues. Assay used: immunoSEQ multiplex PCR; TCRdb lists only in-frame clones, some missing. The table lists about 600,000 clones, approximately 97% of them singletons. The origin of this receptor is a woman aged 25 to 39 in good health. Sequenced input: naive CD4+ T cells sorted from blood. The sample's subset: CD45RA+ positively selected. The gene calls are TRBV7-8 and TRBJ1-1; possibly TRBD1 for D (5 bases). CDR3 DNA sequence: TGTGCCAGCAGCTTAGTAGGGGACGACACTGAAGCTTTCTTT. Encoded protein: CASSLVGDDTEAFF.